These 16 T cell receptor beta chains were sequenced from one sample in a study of blood T cell repertoires in COVID-19. The table came from immunoSEQ multiplex PCR; TCRdb's copy has only in-frame clones and leaves some out. The table shows approximately 300,000 clones, with about 92% occurring only once. The sequenced sample was PBMCs or T cells enriched from blood (not recorded which). Receptor source: a woman in her 30s who had recovered from COVID-19.

V gene TRBV6-2 or TRBV6-3 combines with J gene TRBJ1-5, with TRBD1 as a possible D gene (5 bases). The CDR3 is 12 residues long. Trimming took off 5 bases at V and 7 bases at J, with 9 bases between the two ends. In germline, CDR1 is MNHEY, CDR2 SVGEGT. The CDR3 spells CASSRGEQPQHF. The CDR3 DNA sequence: TGTGCCAGCAGTAGGGGCGAGCAGCCCCAGCATTTT.

This rearrangement joins TRBV30 to TRBJ1-3; no reliable D call. The germline CDR1 and CDR2 sequences are GTSNPN and SVGIG (reference sequence). The CDR3 length is 15 residues. V lost 0 bases and J 4 bases, leaving 13 bases between the germline ends. This CDR3 reads CAWSVMPGYGNTIYF. CDR3 DNA: TGTGCCTGGAGTGTAATGCCGGGGTACGGAAACACCATATATTTT. The full variable domain, its missing parts supplied by reference TRBV30 and TRBJ1-3, is SQTIHQWPATLVQPVGSPLSLECTVEGTSNPNLYWYRQAAGRGLQLLFYSVGIGQISSEVPQNLSASRPQDRQFILSSKKLLLSDSGFYLCAWSVMPGYGNTIYFGEGSWLTVV.

This clone was observed once. The V gene is TRBV13, the J gene TRBJ2-1; 10 bases are shared with TRBD2. V shed 4 bases and J 9 bases; nucleotides not matched to a gene: 15. The CDR3 extends over 17 amino acids. Per germline, CDR1 PRHDT and CDR2 FYEKMQ (reference sequence). The CDR3 nucleotides read TGTGCCAGCAGCTCCGTGAGCGGGAGGGCCCTACGTCGTGAGCAGTTCTTC. Translated, it gives CASSSVSGRALRREQFF.

The V gene is TRBV7-2, the J gene TRBJ1-2; 10 positions match TRBD1. Germline values: CDR1 SGHTA, CDR2 FQGNSA. V lost 5 bases and J lost 6; bases outside the gene matches: 6. The CDR3 has 14 amino acids. The CDR3 loop reads CASSLDRGYNGYTF. The DNA of the CDR3 is TGTGCCAGCAGCCTGGACAGGGGGTATAATGGCTACACCTTC.

The chain uses TRBV11-3 and TRBJ2-1; a weak D match, TRBD2 (5 bases). Germline CDR1 is SGHNT and CDR2 is YENEEA. Trimming took 5 bases from V and 0 from J, leaving 14 bases between them. CDR3 size: 16 residues. For the CDR3, the DNA is TGTGCCAGCAGCCGTCACTCGGGGAGCTCCTACAATGAGCAGTTCTTC. Protein: CASSRHSGSSYNEQFF.

With respect to this clone: The sample carries other DNA sequences with the same CDR3. The rearrangement uses TRBV15 and TRBJ1-5; D might be TRBD1 (6 bases). V dropped 1 base and J dropped 2 bases, with 9 bases sitting between them. This CDR3 has 15 amino acids. Germline assignment: CDR1 LNHNV and CDR2 YYDKDF (reference sequence). Here the CDR3 DNA reads TGTGCCACCAGCAGAGTTTCAGGGGGCAATCAGCCCCAGCATTTT. Amino acid sequence: CATSRVSGGNQPQHF.

The chain employs TRBV11-2 and TRBJ2-1, with D uncertain. Germline lookup yields CDR1 SGHAT and CDR2 FQNNGV. The V gene lost 1 base and the J gene lost 1 base, with 8 bases spanning the gap. CDR3 size: 15 residues. This CDR3 is CASSLGGESYNEQFF. The CDR3 nucleotides read TGTGCCAGCAGCTTAGGCGGAGAGTCCTACAATGAGCAGTTCTTC. Combining the CDR3 with reference TRBV11-2 and TRBJ2-1 gives the whole variable domain EAGVAQSPRYKIIEKRQSVAFWCNPISGHATLYWYQQILGQGPKLLIQFQNNGVVDDSQLPKDRFSAERLKGVDSTLKIQPAKLEDSAVYLCASSLGGESYNEQFFGPGTRLTVL.

The genes are TRBV6-1 and TRBJ2-3; 8 bases line up with TRBD1. Germline V lookup: CDR1 MNHNS, CDR2 SASEGT. The CDR3 contains 15 residues. V dropped 2 bases and J dropped 4; count of bases not matched to a gene: 5. The CDR3 loop is CASSENRGSADTQYF. The CDR3 nucleotides read TGTGCCAGCAGTGAAAACAGGGGGAGCGCAGATACGCAGTATTTT.

This sequence joins TRBV7-8 and TRBJ2-4, with a weak D call TRBD2 (6 bases). Germline V CDR1 and CDR2: SGHVS, FQNEAQ. V dropped 4 bases and J dropped 1 base, with 8 bases sitting between them. CDR3 size: 14 residues. CDR3 coding DNA: TGTGCCAGCAGCTCGGGAGATGCCAAAAACATTCAGTACTTC. This gives the protein CASSSGDAKNIQYF. The whole variable domain, remainder taken from reference TRBV7-8 and TRBJ2-4, is GAGVSQSPRYKVAKRGQDVALRCDPISGHVSLFWYQQALGQGPEFLTYFQNEAQLDKSGLPSDRFFAERPEGSVSTLKIQRTQQEDSAVYLCASSSGDAKNIQYFGAGTRLSVL.

The J gene is TRBJ2-3, the V gene TRBV4-2; 8 bases map to TRBD1. With V trimmed by 4 bases and J by 0 bases, 6 bases remained unmatched. This CDR3 spans 16 amino acids. The V gene's germline CDR1 is LGHNA and CDR2 YNFKEQ. CDR3 sequence reads: CASSPLDRESTDTQYF. Here the CDR3 DNA reads TGTGCCAGCAGCCCGCTGGACAGGGAGAGCACAGATACGCAGTATTTT.

This chain's CDR3 is CASSSGGTWNEKLFF. CDR3 DNA: TGTGCCAGTAGTTCGGGGGGTACGTGGAATGAAAAACTGTTTTTT. The chain employs TRBV19 and TRBJ1-4, with a possible D match to TRBD1 (5 bases). V was cut by 5 bases and J by 5 bases, with 15 bases left in between. Per the germline V gene, CDR1 is LNHDA and CDR2 is SQIVND (reference sequence). The CDR3 runs 15 residues.

The sample holds a few counts of this clone. The chain has TRBV11-2 and TRBJ1-6, with D tentatively TRBD1 (5 bases). V lost 1 base, J lost 8 bases, and 6 bases lay in between. This CDR3 is 13 amino acids long. Per the germline V gene, CDR1 is SGHAT and CDR2 is FQNNGV. In nucleotides, the CDR3 is TGTGCCAGCAGCTTAGCCAGGGATTCACCCCTCCACTTT. This codes for CASSLARDSPLHF.

This rearrangement joins TRBV7-9 to TRBJ1-2; 7 bases fit TRBD1. Per the germline V gene, CDR1 is SEHNR and CDR2 is FQNEAQ (reference sequence). V shed 0 bases, J shed 7 bases, and the junction held 2 bases outside the gene matches. CDR3 length: 13 amino acids. The CDR3 sequence: CASSLATGVGYTF. The CDR3 nucleotides read TGTGCCAGCAGCTTAGCCACAGGGGTTGGCTACACCTTC.

This chain uses TRBV7-2 with TRBJ2-7; D ambiguous. The CDR3 length is 12 residues. In germline, CDR1 is SGHTA, CDR2 FQGNSA. Trimming removed 4 bases at V and 6 bases at J, with 10 bases between. The CDR3 DNA sequence: TGTGCCAGCAGCTCCTATTTCGGCGAGCAGTACTTC. It codes for CASSSYFGEQYF.

This clone was observed once. V gene TRBV6-6 combines with J gene TRBJ1-6, with D possibly being TRBD1 (6 bases). The V gene lost 6 bases and the J gene lost 4 bases, with 13 bases spanning the gap. Germline values: CDR1 MNHNY, CDR2 SVGAGI (reference sequence). The CDR3 length is 15 residues. In nucleotides, the CDR3 is TGTGCCAGCAGAACAGGGCCCATGTATAATTCACCCCTCCACTTT. Protein product: CASRTGPMYNSPLHF.

V usage is TRBV24-1 and J usage is TRBJ1-5; D perhaps matches TRBD1 (6 bases). Between the trimmed V and J ends, which lost 3 bases and 2 bases, there was a span of 25 bases. Germline V CDR1 and CDR2: KGHDR, SFDVKD. CDR3 length: 20 amino acids. CDR3 nucleotides: TGTGCCACCAGTGATATCCAGGGGTCGCCATGGACCGGGTGCAATCAGCCCCAGCATTTT. Amino acids: CATSDIQGSPWTGCNQPQHF.